The 19 T cell receptor beta chains reported below all come from one sample, sequenced in a study of blood T cell repertoires in COVID-19. Using immunoSEQ multiplex PCR, the repertoire was profiled, and TCRdb retains in-frame clones only, with some absent. The repertoire holds fewer than 110,000 clones, with approximately 86% as singletons. Sample: peripheral blood. The receptors originated from a human donor in a cohort sampled during active COVID-19.

This clone was picked up one time. V is TRBV19 and J is TRBJ2-6; D uncertain. The CDR3 sequence is 15 residues long. V was shortened by 3 bases and J by 2 bases, with 8 bases between the two germline ends. Per germline, CDR1 LNHDA and CDR2 SQIVND (reference sequence). For the CDR3, the DNA is TGTGCCAGTAGTATTATTGGCACTGGGGCCAACGTCCTGACTTTC. Protein: CASSIIGTGANVLTF.

The J gene is TRBJ2-3, the V gene TRBV5-5, with D perhaps TRBD1 (6 bases). The CDR3 has 13 residues. Germline CDR1 SGHKS, CDR2 YYEKEE (reference sequence). V lost 4 bases and J 6 bases, leaving 12 bases between the germline ends. This CDR3 reads CASSPTGTDTQYF. The CDR3 nucleotides are TGTGCCAGCAGCCCTACAGGGACCGATACGCAGTATTTT.

V and J are TRBV6-2 or TRBV6-3 and TRBJ1-5; D gene unclear. V gave up 2 bases and J gave up 7 bases, with 12 bases separating them. This CDR3 has 14 amino acids. Per the germline V gene, CDR1 is MNHEY and CDR2 is SVGEGT. The DNA for the CDR3 is TGTGCCAGCAGTTACCAATCAGTGAGGCAGCCCCAGCATTTT. It codes for CASSYQSVRQPQHF.

This sequence joins TRBV4-1 and TRBJ1-1, with D hard to call. The CDR3 loop spans 15 amino acids. Trimming took off 0 bases at V and 5 bases at J, with 13 bases between the two ends. The germline CDR1 and CDR2 sequences are MGHRA and YSYEKL. The CDR3 bases are TGCGCCAGCAGCCAAGATACTCGGGTATGGACTGAAGCTTTCTTT. This gives the protein CASSQDTRVWTEAFF.

This sequence joins TRBV2 and TRBJ2-7, with 9 bases lining up with TRBD1. V lost 6 bases, J lost 0 bases, and 9 bases stayed unmatched. Germline V lookup: CDR1 SNHLY, CDR2 FYNNEI. This CDR3 comprises 16 residues. The CDR3 protein is CASSDRDRVSSYEQYF. In DNA, the CDR3 is TGTGCCAGCAGCGACCGGGACAGGGTCTCCTCCTACGAGCAGTACTTC.

This clone was seen once. V is TRBV5-4 and J is TRBJ2-1, with 9 bases fitting TRBD2. Germline CDR1 reads SGHNT; CDR2 reads YYREEE (reference sequence). V lost 3 bases, J lost 8 bases, and 9 bases stayed unmatched. This CDR3 spans 15 amino acids. The CDR3 loop is CASSSIAGVVHEQFF. Written as DNA, the CDR3 is TGTGCCAGCAGCTCCATAGCGGGAGTTGTTCATGAGCAGTTCTTC.

This sequence joins TRBV15 and TRBJ1-4; D might be TRBD1 (5 bases). Germline V lookup: CDR1 LNHNV, CDR2 YYDKDF (reference sequence). V lost 0 bases and J lost 5, with 16 bases in between. This CDR3 contains 17 residues. The CDR3 sequence: CATSRDVSGRTNEKLFF. In DNA form, the CDR3 reads TGTGCCACCAGCAGAGATGTTAGCGGCAGGACAAATGAAAAACTGTTTTTT. Using reference TRBV15 and TRBJ1-4 for the parts outside the CDR3, the full variable domain is DAMVIQNPRYQVTQFGKPVTLSCSQTLNHNVMYWYQQKSSQAPKLLFHYYDKDFNNEADTPDNFQSRRPNTSFCFLDIRSPGLGDTAMYLCATSRDVSGRTNEKLFFGSGTQLSVL.

The chain has TRBV7-8 and TRBJ1-5; 9 nucleotides agree with TRBD1. V lost 5 bases to trimming and J lost 2 bases; unmatched junction nucleotides: 7. CDR1 and CDR2 (germline): SGHVS, FQNEAQ. The CDR3 has 16 residues. The CDR3 loop is CASSPQTGGGNQPQHF. CDR3 in DNA: TGTGCCAGCAGCCCCCAGACAGGGGGAGGCAATCAGCCCCAGCATTTT.

The J gene is TRBJ2-1, the V gene TRBV5-1; possible D gene TRBD1, 5 bases. The germline V and J ends were trimmed by 0 bases and 2 bases, with 6 bases remaining between them. The CDR3 covers 14 residues. Germline-derived CDR1 and CDR2 are SGHRS and YFSETQ. Here the CDR3 reads CASSLVDTYNEQFF. The CDR3 coding sequence is TGCGCCAGCAGCTTGGTGGACACCTACAATGAGCAGTTCTTC. Complete variable domain (other parts from reference TRBV5-1 and TRBJ2-1): KAGVTQTPRYLIKTRGQQVTLSCSPISGHRSVSWYQQTPGQGLQFLFEYFSETQRNKGNFPGRFSGRQFSNSRSEMNVSTLELGDSALYLCASSLVDTYNEQFFGPGTRLTVL.

The chain carries TRBV11-1 and TRBJ2-7; D unresolved. V was trimmed by 2 bases and J by 5 bases, leaving 10 bases between them. The CDR3 covers 13 residues. Per the germline V gene, CDR1 is SGHAT and CDR2 is FQDESV (reference sequence). CDR3 sequence (DNA): TGTGCCAGCAGCTTAAAGCCCAGGAACGAGCAGTACTTC. It specifies CASSLKPRNEQYF.

The rearrangement links TRBV29-1 to TRBJ1-1; 7 bases are shared with TRBD1. The germline CDR1 and CDR2 sequences are SQVTM and ANQGSEA. The CDR3 contains 11 residues. The CDR3 nucleotides are TGCAGTGGGACAGAGAACACTGAAGCTTTCTTT. Amino acid sequence: CSGTENTEAFF.

DNA of the CDR3: TGTGCCAGCAGCTTAGACAGGGGCTGGTCGGGCTACACCTTC. It encodes CASSLDRGWSGYTF. The chain has TRBV7-8 and TRBJ1-2; 7 bases are a match to TRBD1. Germline CDR1 reads SGHVS; CDR2 reads FQNEAQ. After removal of 1 base from V and 8 bases from J, the junction contained 7 bases not matched to a gene. The CDR3 covers 14 residues.

The V and J genes are TRBV5-6 and TRBJ2-1; D may be TRBD1 (5 bases). Trimming stripped 3 bases from V and 3 bases from J, with 7 bases between. Germline assignment: CDR1 SGHDT and CDR2 YYEEEE. This CDR3 has 13 amino acids. CDR3 in amino acids: CASSSDIYNEQFF. The CDR3 DNA reads TGTGCCAGCAGCTCGGACATCTACAATGAGCAGTTCTTC. The complete variable domain, with remaining parts taken from reference TRBV5-6 and TRBJ2-1, reads DAGVTQSPTHLIKTRGQQVTLRCSPKSGHDTVSWYQQALGQGPQFIFQYYEEEERQRGNFPDRFSGHQFPNYSSELNVNALLLGDSALYLCASSSDIYNEQFFGPGTRLTVL.

This chain joins TRBV7-9 and TRBJ2-5; TRBD2 agrees at 14 bases. After removal of 2 bases from V and 4 bases from J, the junction contained 6 bases not matched to a gene. The germline CDR1 and CDR2 sequences are SEHNR and FQNEAQ (reference sequence). The CDR3 loop spans 17 amino acids. CDR3 sequence (DNA): TGTGCCAGCAGCTTATCCTCCGGGACTAGCGGGGGAGAGACCCAGTACTTC. It encodes CASSLSSGTSGGETQYF. Looking up the rest from reference TRBV7-9 and TRBJ2-5 gives the full variable domain: DTGVSQNPRHKITKRGQNVTFRCDPISEHNRLYWYRQTLGQGPEFLTYFQNEAQLEKSRLLSDRFSAERPKGSFSTLEIQRTEQGDSAMYLCASSLSSGTSGGETQYFGPGTRLLVL.

The chain employs TRBV6-1 and TRBJ2-7; 8 positions match TRBD2. The CDR3 contains 16 residues. Germline CDR1 is MNHNS and CDR2 is SASEGT. Trimming took 1 base from V and 7 from J; bases not matched to a gene: 12. CDR3 nucleotides: TGTGCCAGCAGTGAAGGTAGCGGGACCACCCTACGAGAGCAGTACTTC. Translation: CASSEGSGTTLREQYF.

V gene TRBV2 combines with J gene TRBJ2-2; tentative D call: TRBD1 (6 bases). Deletions cut 7 bases from V and 2 bases from J, with 14 bases between. Germline CDR1 SNHLY, CDR2 FYNNEI. The CDR3 totals 15 residues. The CDR3 bases are TGTGCCAGCAACCAGGGGTGGATTAACACCGGGGAGCTGTTTTTT. Translating gives CASNQGWINTGELFF.

J is TRBJ1-4 and V is TRBV4-2, with TRBD1 matching 8 bases. Germline lookup yields CDR1 LGHNA and CDR2 YNFKEQ. V lost 6 bases, J lost 5 bases, and 5 bases stayed unmatched. The CDR3 covers 14 residues. CDR3 region: CASRSDRGNEKLFF. CDR3 nucleotide sequence: TGTGCCAGCAGATCTGACAGGGGAAATGAAAAACTGTTTTTT.

The rearrangement links TRBV7-9 to TRBJ1-6; D gene ambiguous. In germline, CDR1 is SEHNR, CDR2 FQNEAQ (reference sequence). Between the trimmed V and J ends, which lost 4 bases and 7 bases, there was a span of 11 bases. This CDR3 has 14 residues. The DNA for the CDR3 is TGTGCCAGCAGCTCTAGCCTGGGAAATTCACCCCTCCACTTT. Translation: CASSSSLGNSPLHF. The variable domain in full, completed from reference TRBV7-9 and TRBJ1-6, reads DTGVSQNPRHKITKRGQNVTFRCDPISEHNRLYWYRQTLGQGPEFLTYFQNEAQLEKSRLLSDRFSAERPKGSFSTLEIQRTEQGDSAMYLCASSSSLGNSPLHFGNGTRLTVT.

This chain joins TRBV18 and TRBJ2-3; TRBD2 matches at 11 bases. V shed 3 bases, J shed 2 bases, and the junction held 10 bases outside the gene matches. In germline, CDR1 is KGHSH, CDR2 LQKENI. There are 18 residues in the CDR3. The CDR3 DNA reads as TGTGCCAGCTCACCCATACTACTAGCGGGGGCCCACACAGATACGCAGTATTTT. As protein: CASSPILLAGAHTDTQYF.